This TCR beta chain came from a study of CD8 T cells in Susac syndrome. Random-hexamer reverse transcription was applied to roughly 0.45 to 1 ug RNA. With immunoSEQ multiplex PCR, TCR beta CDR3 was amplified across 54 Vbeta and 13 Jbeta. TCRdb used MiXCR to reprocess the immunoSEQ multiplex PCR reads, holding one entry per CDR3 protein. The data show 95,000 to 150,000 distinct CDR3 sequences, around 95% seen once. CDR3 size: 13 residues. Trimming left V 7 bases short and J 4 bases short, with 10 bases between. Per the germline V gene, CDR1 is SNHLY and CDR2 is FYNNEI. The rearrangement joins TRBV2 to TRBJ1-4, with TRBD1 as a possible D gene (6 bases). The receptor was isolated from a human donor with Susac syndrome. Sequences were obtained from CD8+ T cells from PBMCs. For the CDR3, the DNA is TGTGCCAGCAAGGGCAGGGGTAATGAAAAACTGTTTTTT. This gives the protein CASKGRGNEKLFF.